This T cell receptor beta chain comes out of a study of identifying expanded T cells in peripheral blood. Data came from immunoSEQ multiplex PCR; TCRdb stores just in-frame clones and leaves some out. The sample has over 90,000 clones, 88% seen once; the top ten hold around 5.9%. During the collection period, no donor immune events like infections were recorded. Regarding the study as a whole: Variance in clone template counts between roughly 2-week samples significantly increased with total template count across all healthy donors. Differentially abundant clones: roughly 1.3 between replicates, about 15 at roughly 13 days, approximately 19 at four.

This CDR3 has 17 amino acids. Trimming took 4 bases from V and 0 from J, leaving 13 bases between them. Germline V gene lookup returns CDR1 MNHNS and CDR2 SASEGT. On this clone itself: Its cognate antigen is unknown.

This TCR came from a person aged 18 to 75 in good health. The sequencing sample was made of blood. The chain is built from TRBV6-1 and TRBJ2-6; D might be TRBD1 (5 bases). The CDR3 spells CASSALDTYSGANVLTF. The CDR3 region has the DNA TGTGCCAGCAGTGCCCTGGACACCTACTCTGGGGCCAACGTCCTGACTTTC.